These T cell receptor beta chains were read from a single sample in a study of CD8 T cells in Susac syndrome. Each CDR3 protein gets one entry after TCRdb re-called the immunoSEQ multiplex PCR reads with MiXCR. The table lists a few hundred thousand distinct CDR3 sequences, around 92% of them singletons. What was sequenced was CD4+ T cells from PBMCs. The receptors derive from a human donor with multiple sclerosis. Both conserved end residues are part of each CDR3. A D gene is named only where the DNA matches it firmly. Only part of the rows carry a size: once, few, many, or a class if the clone is expanded.

D gene	J gene	clone size	V gene	CDR3 length	CDR3 protein	CDR3 DNA
TRBD1	TRBJ2-2	NA	TRBV12-3/TRBV12-4	14	CASSLGQGGGELFF	TGTGCCAGCAGTTTAGGACAGGGCGGCGGGGAGCTGTTTTTT
NA	TRBJ1-2	NA	TRBV10-3	16	CAISGQPEYFDYGYTF	TGTGCCATCAGTGGCCAGCCCGAATACTTTGACTATGGCTACACCTTC
NA	TRBJ1-4	NA	TRBV7-2	14	CASRLGGTNEKLFF	TGTGCCAGCAGGTTGGGCGGAACTAATGAAAAACTGTTTTTT
NA	TRBJ1-1	NA	TRBV5-4	15	CASSRVLGPVNEAFF	TGTGCCAGCAGCCGCGTACTAGGACCGGTTAATGAAGCTTTCTTT
NA	TRBJ2-3	NA	TRBV12-3/TRBV12-4	14	CASSFRRGSDTQYF	TGTGCCAGCAGTTTCAGGAGGGGCTCAGATACGCAGTATTTT
NA	TRBJ1-1	once	TRBV7-9	13	CASSLDHNPKAFF	TGTGCCAGCAGCTTAGATCACAACCCGAAAGCTTTCTTT
TRBD2	TRBJ2-1	NA	TRBV7-2	16	CASSSTGTSGYNEQFF	TGTGCCAGCAGCTCAACTGGGACTAGCGGATACAATGAGCAGTTCTTC
TRBD2	TRBJ2-1	NA	TRBV15	17	CATSRGNLAGAYNEQFF	TGTGCCACCAGCAGAGGCAACCTGGCGGGAGCCTACAATGAGCAGTTCTTC
TRBD2	TRBJ2-1	NA	TRBV5-1	14	CASRVQAGASEQFF	TGCGCCAGCAGGGTGCAAGCGGGAGCTAGTGAGCAGTTCTTC
TRBD1	TRBJ1-6	NA	TRBV7-9	15	CASSATGAGNSPLHF	TGTGCCAGCAGCGCGACAGGGGCGGGGAATTCACCCCTCCACTTT
TRBD2	TRBJ2-7	NA	TRBV6-2/TRBV6-3	13	CASGGTTDYEQYF	TGTGCCAGCGGCGGGACTACCGACTACGAGCAGTACTTC
TRBD2	TRBJ2-7	NA	TRBV20-1	13	CSISRTSAYEQYF	TGCAGTATCTCCCGGACTAGCGCCTACGAGCAGTACTTC
TRBD1	TRBJ2-2	once	TRBV7-3	15	CASSRTGTNTGELFF	TGTGCCAGCAGCCGGACAGGGACGAACACCGGGGAGCTGTTTTTT
NA	TRBJ2-5	once	TRBV12-3/TRBV12-4	16	CASSPRPVLFGETQYF	TGTGCCAGCAGTCCGCGCCCCGTACTGTTCGGGGAGACCCAGTACTTC
NA	TRBJ1-1	NA	TRBV6-2/TRBV6-3	13	CASRLTANTEAFF	TGTGCCAGCAGGCTGACTGCGAACACTGAAGCTTTCTTT
NA	TRBJ1-1	NA	TRBV14	16	CASSQWGRVKNTEAFF	TGTGCCAGCAGCCAATGGGGGCGGGTAAAGAACACTGAAGCTTTCTTT
NA	TRBJ2-4	NA	TRBV5-4	14	CASSLQGTKNIQYF	TGTGCCAGCAGCTTGCAGGGCACCAAAAACATTCAGTACTTC
NA	TRBJ1-1	NA	TRBV9	15	CASSAKQGRDTEAFF	TGTGCCAGCAGCGCCAAACAGGGACGGGACACTGAAGCTTTCTTT
NA	TRBJ1-1	NA	TRBV29-1	13	CSVRPGGLAEAFF	TGCAGCGTACGTCCGGGTGGGCTAGCTGAAGCTTTCTTT
TRBD2	TRBJ2-5	once	TRBV3-1	15	CASSQARGVYKTQYF	TGTGCCAGCAGCCAAGCGCGGGGGGTCTATAAGACCCAGTACTTC
NA	TRBJ2-3	NA	TRBV3-1	14	CASTQTGGLDTQYF	TGTGCCAGCACCCAAACGGGTGGGTTAGATACGCAGTATTTT
NA	TRBJ2-3	NA	TRBV3-1	12	CASSQIADTQYF	TGTGCCAGCAGCCAAATAGCAGATACGCAGTATTTT
NA	TRBJ1-1	NA	TRBV29-1	10	CSGRVGEAFF	TGCAGCGGCAGGGTTGGGGAGGCTTTCTTT
NA	TRBJ2-7	NA	TRBV21-1	11	CASIHSYEQYF	TGTGCCAGCATCCATTCCTACGAGCAGTACTTC
NA	TRBJ1-1	NA	TRBV9	14	CASSPLGENTEAFF	TGTGCCAGCAGCCCCCTTGGGGAGAATACTGAAGCTTTCTTT
TRBD2	TRBJ2-1	few	TRBV5-1	15	CASSLLAGENNEQFF	TGCGCCAGCAGCTTGCTAGCGGGAGAGAACAATGAGCAGTTCTTC
NA	TRBJ1-1	NA	TRBV6-6	14	CASSGAGLGTEAFF	TGTGCCAGCAGTGGCGCAGGGCTCGGCACTGAAGCTTTCTTT
NA	TRBJ1-4	once	TRBV12-3/TRBV12-4	15	CASSPGPFMAEKLFF	TGTGCCAGCAGTCCAGGACCTTTCATGGCTGAAAAACTGTTTTTT
TRBD1	TRBJ2-3	NA	TRBV3-1	14	CASSLLGQTDTQYF	TGTGCCAGCAGCCTCCTGGGACAGACAGATACGCAGTATTTT
TRBD1	TRBJ2-4	NA	TRBV23-1	14	CARSRDSSENIQYF	TGCGCCAGGAGTCGGGACAGCTCGGAGAACATTCAGTACTTC
TRBD1	TRBJ2-5	once	TRBV2	16	CASSSTGQGKEETQYF	TGTGCCAGCAGCAGCACGGGACAGGGGAAAGAAGAGACCCAGTACTTC
NA	TRBJ2-1	NA	TRBV20-1	15	CSASPHESSRDEQFF	TGCAGTGCTAGCCCCCACGAGTCTAGTCGCGATGAGCAGTTCTTC
NA	TRBJ1-6	once	TRBV29-1	12	CSVSLGNSLLHF	TGCAGCGTTTCCCTGGGAAACTCACTCCTCCACTTT
NA	TRBJ1-4	NA	TRBV7-2	15	CASSANRATNEKLFF	TGTGCCAGCAGCGCAAACAGGGCTACTAATGAAAAACTGTTTTTT
NA	TRBJ2-6	NA	TRBV6-2/TRBV6-3	20	CASRRYLHREDRSGANVLTF	TGTGCCAGCAGACGCTACCTCCACAGGGAAGATAGGTCCGGGGCCAACGTCCTGACTTTC
TRBD1	TRBJ1-4	NA	TRBV27	13	CASRGTGDEKLFF	TGTGCCAGCAGGGGGACAGGGGATGAAAAACTGTTTTTT
NA	TRBJ1-2	NA	TRBV10-3	15	CAISEPGQLNYGYTF	TGTGCCATCAGTGAGCCGGGTCAGCTTAACTATGGCTACACCTTC
NA	TRBJ2-7	once	TRBV29-1	12	CSASGDSHEQYF	TGCAGCGCTTCAGGGGATTCCCACGAGCAGTACTTC
TRBD2	TRBJ2-1	NA	TRBV7-9	16	CASSPSSGETYNEQFF	TGTGCCAGCAGCCCGTCTAGCGGAGAGACTTACAATGAGCAGTTCTTC
NA	TRBJ1-3	NA	TRBV5-6	14	CASRQWSAGDTIYF	TGTGCCAGCAGACAATGGTCCGCAGGTGACACCATATATTTT
NA	TRBJ1-5	NA	TRBV20-1	14	CSAYASGTGQPQHF	TGCAGTGCGTACGCTTCGGGGACGGGGCAGCCCCAGCATTTT
TRBD2	TRBJ2-7	NA	TRBV18	17	CASSPVGALAGPYEQYF	TGTGCCAGCTCACCAGTCGGAGCCCTAGCGGGACCCTACGAGCAGTACTTC
NA	TRBJ2-1	NA	TRBV12-3/TRBV12-4	12	CASMGWGDEQFF	TGTGCCAGCATGGGTTGGGGGGATGAGCAGTTCTTC
TRBD1	TRBJ1-5	once	TRBV20-1	14	CSAQRGGRETSQHF	TGCAGTGCCCAGCGAGGGGGCAGGGAAACATCCCAGCATTTT
TRBD1	TRBJ2-1	NA	TRBV20-1	13	CNARGQVRFEQFF	TGCAATGCTAGGGGACAGGTGCGGTTTGAGCAGTTCTTC
TRBD1	TRBJ1-2	NA	TRBV7-9	14	CASSASGGGYGYTF	TGTGCCAGCAGCGCCTCAGGGGGAGGCTATGGCTACACCTTC
NA	TRBJ2-3	once	TRBV20-1	14	CSARVQGSTDTQYF	TGCAGTGCTAGAGTGCAGGGGAGCACAGATACGCAGTATTTT
NA	TRBJ2-7	NA	TRBV7-9	17	CASSLSAGTGSRNEQYF	TGTGCCAGCAGCTTATCCGCAGGGACGGGATCCCGTAACGAGCAGTACTTC
NA	TRBJ1-2	NA	TRBV5-6	15	CASNEFGADLYGYTF	TGTGCCAGCAACGAATTCGGGGCGGACTTATATGGCTACACCTTC
NA	TRBJ1-2	NA	TRBV6-5	15	CASSSGGAQNYGYTF	TGTGCCAGCAGTTCCGGGGGGGCGCAAAACTATGGCTACACCTTC
NA	TRBJ2-1	NA	TRBV6-2/TRBV6-3	16	CASSHHQSSSYNEQFF	TGTGCCAGCAGCCACCACCAGTCTAGCTCCTACAATGAGCAGTTCTTC
TRBD1	TRBJ2-2	few	TRBV7-3	15	CASSTRTGVTGELFF	TGTGCCAGCAGCACCCGGACAGGGGTCACCGGGGAGCTGTTTTTT
NA	TRBJ2-5	NA	TRBV19	16	CASSIPGTLTKETQYF	TGTGCCAGTAGTATTCCCGGGACTTTGACTAAAGAGACCCAGTACTTC